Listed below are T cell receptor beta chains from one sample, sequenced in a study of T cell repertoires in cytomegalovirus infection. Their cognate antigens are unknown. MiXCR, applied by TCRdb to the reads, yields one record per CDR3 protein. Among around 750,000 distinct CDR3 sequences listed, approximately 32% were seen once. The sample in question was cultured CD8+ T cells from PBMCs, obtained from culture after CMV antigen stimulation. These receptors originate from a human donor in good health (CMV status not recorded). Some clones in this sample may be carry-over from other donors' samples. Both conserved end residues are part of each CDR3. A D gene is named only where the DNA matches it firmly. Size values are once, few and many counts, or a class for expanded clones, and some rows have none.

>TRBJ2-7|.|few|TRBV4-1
CASSQGQTYEQYF
TGTGCCAGCAGCCAAGGACAGACCTACGAGCAGTACTTC
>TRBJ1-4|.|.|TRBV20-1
CSAQAAGKLFF
TGCAGTGCTCAAGCCGCAGGGAAACTGTTTTTT
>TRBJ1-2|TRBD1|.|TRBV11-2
CASSLDHWGGQGSYGYTF
TGTGCCAGCAGCTTAGATCACTGGGGGGGACAGGGAAGTTATGGCTACACCTTC
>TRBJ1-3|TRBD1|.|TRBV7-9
CASSTRTGAGNTIYF
TGTGCCAGCAGCACTCGGACAGGGGCTGGAAACACCATATATTTT
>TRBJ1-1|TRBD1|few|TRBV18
CASSYQGQGNTEAFF
TGTGCCAGCTCCTACCAGGGACAGGGGAACACTGAAGCTTTCTTT
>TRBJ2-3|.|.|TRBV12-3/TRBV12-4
CASSWDGLSTDTQYF
TGTGCCAGCAGTTGGGACGGTCTTAGCACAGATACGCAGTATTTT
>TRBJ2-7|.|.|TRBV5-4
CASSLRREIVSYEQYF
TGTGCCAGCAGCTTACGCAGGGAGATCGTCTCCTACGAGCAGTACTTC
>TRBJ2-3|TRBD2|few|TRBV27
CASRAGTTFPEDTQYF
TGTGCCAGCAGGGCCGGGACTACCTTTCCAGAGGATACGCAGTATTTT
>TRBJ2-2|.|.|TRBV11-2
CASSRGPRGGTGELFF
TGTGCCAGCAGCCGAGGACCCCGAGGTGGCACCGGGGAGCTGTTTTTT
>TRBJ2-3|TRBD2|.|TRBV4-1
CASSHPLRSGGATDTQYF
TGCGCCAGCAGCCATCCGCTTCGTAGCGGGGGGGCAACAGATACGCAGTATTTT
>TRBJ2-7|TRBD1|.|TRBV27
CASSPIGTDFSYEQYF
TGTGCCAGCAGTCCGATCGGGACAGATTTTTCCTACGAGCAGTACTTC
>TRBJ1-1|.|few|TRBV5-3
CASSLMTEAFF
TGTGCCAGCAGCTTGATGACTGAAGCTTTCTTT
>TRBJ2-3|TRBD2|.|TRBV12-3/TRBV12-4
CASGGGANTDTQYF
TGTGCCAGTGGCGGGGGGGCGAACACAGATACGCAGTATTTT
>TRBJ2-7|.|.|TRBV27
CASSWKTGSSYEQYF
TGTGCCAGCAGTTGGAAAACAGGGAGCTCCTACGAGCAGTACTTC
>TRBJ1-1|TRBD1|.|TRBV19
CASSEGQGARWEAFF
TGTGCCAGTAGTGAGGGACAGGGGGCGCGGTGGGAAGCTTTCTTT
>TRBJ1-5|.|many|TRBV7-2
CASSFGPPTFHQPQHF
TGTGCCAGCAGCTTTGGTCCTCCTACCTTCCATCAGCCCCAGCATTTT
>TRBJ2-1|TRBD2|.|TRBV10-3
CAISESTSGTYNEQFF
TGTGCCATCAGTGAGTCGACTAGCGGAACCTACAATGAGCAGTTCTTC
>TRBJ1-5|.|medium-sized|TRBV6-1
CASSEAATSMSQPQHF
TGTGCCAGCAGTGAAGCCGCGACATCAATGTCTCAGCCCCAGCATTTT
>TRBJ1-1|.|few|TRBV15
CATSTKRVTEAFF
TGTGCCACCAGCACGAAAAGGGTCACTGAAGCTTTCTTT
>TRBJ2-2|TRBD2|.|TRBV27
CASTPSGGGNGELFF
TGTGCCAGCACCCCCTCCGGGGGAGGGAACGGGGAGCTGTTTTTT
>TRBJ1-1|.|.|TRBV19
CASRRQGGAITEAFF
TGTGCCAGTAGGCGCCAGGGTGGGGCCATCACTGAAGCTTTCTTT
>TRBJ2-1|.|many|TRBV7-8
CASSRRGLTSYNEQFF
TGTGCCAGCAGCCGTCGTGGCTTGACCTCCTACAATGAGCAGTTCTTC
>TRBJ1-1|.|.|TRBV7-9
CASSSTWADEAFF
TGTGCCAGCAGCTCCACATGGGCGGATGAAGCTTTCTTT
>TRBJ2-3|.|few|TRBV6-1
CASSEAQASQDTQYF
TGTGCCAGCAGTGAAGCTCAGGCGTCACAAGATACGCAGTATTTT
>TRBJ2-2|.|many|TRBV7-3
CASSLRRTLGGPDTGELFF
TGTGCCAGCAGCTTAAGAAGAACCCTCGGGGGCCCCGACACCGGGGAGCTGTTTTTT
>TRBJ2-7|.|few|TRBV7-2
CASGNNNGPFYEQYF
TGTGCCAGCGGTAATAACAACGGACCCTTTTACGAGCAGTACTTC
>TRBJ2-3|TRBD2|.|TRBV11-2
CASSSYGGRADTQYF
TGTGCCAGCAGCTCGTACGGGGGGAGGGCAGATACGCAGTATTTT
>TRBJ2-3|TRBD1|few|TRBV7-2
CASSETGEGTDTQYF
TGTGCCAGCAGCGAGACAGGGGAGGGCACAGATACGCAGTATTTT
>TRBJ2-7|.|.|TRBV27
CASSLSIKAGSSYEQYF
TGTGCCAGCAGTTTATCGATAAAGGCGGGAAGCTCCTACGAGCAGTACTTC
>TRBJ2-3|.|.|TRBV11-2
CASSLRTSDTQYF
TGTGCCAGCAGCCTTCGAACCTCTGATACGCAGTATTTT
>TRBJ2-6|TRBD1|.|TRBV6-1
CATFGQGVYSGANVLTF
TGTGCCACCTTCGGACAGGGAGTTTACTCTGGGGCCAACGTCCTGACTTTC
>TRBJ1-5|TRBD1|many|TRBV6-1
CASTGRDRVGNQPQHF
TGTGCCAGCACTGGCCGGGACAGGGTGGGCAATCAGCCCCAGCATTTT
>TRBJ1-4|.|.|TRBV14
CASSQVKGLNEKLFF
TGTGCCAGCAGCCAAGTTAAGGGCCTTAATGAAAAACTGTTTTTT
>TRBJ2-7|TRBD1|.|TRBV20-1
CSAPLIDRGRGYEQYF
TGCAGTGCCCCTCTAATTGACAGGGGTAGGGGCTACGAGCAGTACTTC
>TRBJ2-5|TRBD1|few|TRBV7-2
CADHPGTGMSETQYF
TGTGCAGATCACCCAGGGACAGGGATGTCGGAGACCCAGTACTTC
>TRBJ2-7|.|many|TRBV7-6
CASSPSHDRTYEQYF
TGTGCCAGCAGCCCTTCTCATGACAGGACCTACGAGCAGTACTTC
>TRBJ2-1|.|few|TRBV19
CTSSHGLYNEQFF
TGTACCAGTAGTCACGGACTGTACAATGAGCAGTTCTTC
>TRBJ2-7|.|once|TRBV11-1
CASSLDTYYEQYF
TGTGCCAGCAGCCTGGACACCTACTACGAGCAGTACTTC
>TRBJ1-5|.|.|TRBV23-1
CASSQSSTESNQPQHF
TGCGCCAGCAGTCAATCTAGTACAGAAAGCAATCAGCCCCAGCATTTT
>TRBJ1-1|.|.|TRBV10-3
CAISESRGLVNTEAFF
TGTGCCATCAGTGAGTCCCGGGGGCTGGTGAACACTGAAGCTTTCTTT
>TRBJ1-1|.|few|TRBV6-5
CASSSSGPSNTEAFF
TGTGCCAGCAGTTCTTCTGGACCGTCGAACACTGAAGCTTTCTTT
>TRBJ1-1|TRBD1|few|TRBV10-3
CAISARQGRRHTEAFF
TGTGCCATCAGTGCCCGACAGGGGAGGAGGCACACTGAAGCTTTCTTT
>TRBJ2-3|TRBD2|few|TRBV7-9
CASGDKGLVTDTQYF
TGTGCCAGCGGCGACAAGGGACTAGTCACAGATACGCAGTATTTT
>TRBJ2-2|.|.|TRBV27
CASSPGWDTGELFF
TGTGCCAGCAGTCCCGGGTGGGACACCGGGGAGCTGTTTTTT
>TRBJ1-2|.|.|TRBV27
CASSFTRGGNYGYTF
TGTGCCAGCAGTTTCACGAGGGGGGGAAACTATGGCTACACCTTC
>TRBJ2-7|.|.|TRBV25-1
CAVEVSLYEQYF
TGCGCTGTGGAGGTAAGCCTTTACGAGCAGTACTTC
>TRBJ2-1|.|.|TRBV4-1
CASSQDEGYNEQFF
TGCGCCAGCAGCCAAGATGAGGGATACAATGAGCAGTTCTTC
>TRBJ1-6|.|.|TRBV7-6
CASAAPRGKVIMLPLHF
TGTGCCAGCGCCGCCCCCAGGGGAAAGGTCATCATGTTACCCCTCCACTTT
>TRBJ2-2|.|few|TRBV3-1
CASSQDLGHNTGELFF
TGTGCCAGCAGCCAAGATCTGGGACACAACACCGGGGAGCTGTTTTTT
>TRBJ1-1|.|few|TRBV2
CASRGRLNTEAFF
TGTGCCAGCAGGGGACGGTTGAACACTGAAGCTTTCTTT
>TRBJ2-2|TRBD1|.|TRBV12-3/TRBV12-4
CASSLDRPDTGELFF
TGTGCCAGCAGTTTGGACAGGCCCGACACCGGGGAGCTGTTTTTT
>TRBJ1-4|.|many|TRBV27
CASSSLARANEKLFF
TGTGCCAGCAGTTCTCTGGCAAGGGCTAATGAAAAACTGTTTTTT
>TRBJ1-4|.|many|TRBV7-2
CASSSSFEGSEDEKLFF
TGTGCCAGCAGCTCTAGTTTTGAGGGCAGCGAGGATGAAAAACTGTTTTTT
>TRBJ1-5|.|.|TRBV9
CASSVGADSNQPQHF
TGTGCCAGCAGCGTAGGGGCAGATAGCAATCAGCCCCAGCATTTT
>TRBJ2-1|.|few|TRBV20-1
CSAREILGGNEQFF
TGCAGTGCTAGGGAAATACTAGGGGGTAATGAGCAGTTCTTC
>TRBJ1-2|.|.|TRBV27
CASSTSGVGYGYTF
TGTGCCAGCAGTACTTCAGGGGTCGGCTATGGCTACACCTTC
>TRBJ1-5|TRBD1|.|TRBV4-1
CASGPTGNHQPQHF
TGCGCCAGCGGACCGACAGGGAACCATCAGCCCCAGCATTTT
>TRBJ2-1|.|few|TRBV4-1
CASSLYRESYNEQFF
TGCGCCAGCAGTCTGTACAGGGAGAGCTACAATGAGCAGTTCTTC